This T cell receptor beta chain was retrieved from a study of human thymus T cells. Serving as donors were healthy Finnish infants, each of whom was having open corrective surgery for congenital heart defects. During surgery, about 0.5-1 mL peripheral blood was drawn from four of eight donors. Repertoires were generated with immunoSEQ multiplex PCR, while TCRdb's copy carries only in-frame clones and drops some. This sample has approximately 46,000 clones; approximately 95% occur once, and the top ten carry about 0.16%. General study findings and limits: It looked as if thymic and blood repertoires used V and J genes in a biased way.

This CDR3 region has 15 residues. Looked up from germline, CDR1 is SNHLY and CDR2 is FYNNEI. Trimming left V 4 bases short and J 0 bases short, with 12 bases between. With respect to this clone: What it binds is not known.

The sequence derives from a girl in the first two years of life with a congenital heart defect but otherwise immunologically healthy. The rearrangement joins TRBV2 to TRBJ1-2; a weak D match, TRBD1 (5 bases). The sample was blood. CDR3 coding DNA: TGTGCCAGCAGTGTGGATGACAGACCTAACTATGGCTACACCTTC. Translation gives CASSVDDRPNYGYTF.